The 25 T cell receptor beta chains in this list originate from one sample, sequenced in a study of T cells in Graves' hyperthyroidism and ophthalmopathy. Researchers took RNA transcripts and amplified the TCR beta CDR3 regions from them. The HTBI set primed first-round TCR CDR3 RT-PCR. MiXCR, run by TCRdb on the multiplex PCR reads, gives a single entry per CDR3 protein. This table has about 200,000 distinct CDR3 sequences, less than 20% appearing once. The sequenced sample was blood. All receptors come from a woman aged 50 to 65 with Graves' hyperthyroidism.

At least ten counts were recorded for this clonotype. V gene TRBV20-1 combines with J gene TRBJ1-1; D is possibly TRBD1 (5 bases). CDR3 length equals 13 residues. V lost 5 bases, J lost 4 bases, and 14 bases lay in between. Germline CDR1 and CDR2: DFQATT and SNEGSKA (reference sequence). The CDR3 DNA is TGCAGTGCTCGAGGGGCCACAGCCACTGAAGCTTTCTTT. Protein: CSARGATATEAFF.

This clonotype was seen many times. The chain is built from TRBV5-1 and TRBJ2-1, with TRBD1 matching over 8 bases. CDR3 length: 17 residues. CDR1 is SGHRS and CDR2 is YFSETQ in the germline V gene. The J segment lost 5 bases and the V segment lost 2 bases, leaving 12 bases of the junction unmatched. CDR3 sequence (DNA): TGCGCCAGCAGCTTACCCCTCGACAGGGGTTGGGACAATGAGCAGTTCTTC. The encoded protein is CASSLPLDRGWDNEQFF. Full variable domain (outside the CDR3, taken from reference TRBV5-1 and TRBJ2-1): KAGVTQTPRYLIKTRGQQVTLSCSPISGHRSVSWYQQTPGQGLQFLFEYFSETQRNKGNFPGRFSGRQFSNSRSEMNVSTLELGDSALYLCASSLPLDRGWDNEQFFGPGTRLTVL.

This clonotype was seen many times. The CDR3 nucleotides are TGCGCCAGCAGCTTGGACAAGAGCTCCTACGAGCAGTACTTC. As protein: CASSLDKSSYEQYF. The chain joins TRBV5-1 to TRBJ2-7; D call uncertain. CDR3 length: 14 residues. Germline V gene lookup returns CDR1 SGHRS and CDR2 YFSETQ. The germline V and J ends were trimmed by 0 bases and 0 bases, with 7 bases remaining between them.

In this sample, this clonotype turned up many times. J is TRBJ2-3 and V is TRBV20-1; D is undetermined. The germline CDR1 and CDR2 sequences are DFQATT and SNEGSKA (reference sequence). The V end was cut by 0 bases, the J end by 6 bases, with 13 bases between. This CDR3 is built from 14 residues. The CDR3: CSARDQSGADTQYF. The DNA for the CDR3 is TGCAGTGCTAGAGATCAGTCCGGCGCTGATACGCAGTATTTT.

This clonotype appeared many times. V is TRBV30 and J is TRBJ2-3, with a weak D call TRBD1 (5 bases). The CDR3 totals 14 residues. Trimming removed 2 bases from V and 4 bases from J, with 13 bases in between. CDR1 is GTSNPN and CDR2 is SVGIG in the germline V gene (reference sequence). CDR3 nucleotides: TGTGCCTGGAGTATCACAGGCGCCGCAGATACGCAGTATTTT. Protein sequence: CAWSITGAADTQYF.

This clonotype was counted once. The rearrangement uses TRBV28 and TRBJ2-5; D remains ambiguous. There are 12 residues in the CDR3. In germline, CDR1 is MDHEN, CDR2 SYDVKM. Trimming pared 4 bases from V and 5 bases from J, leaving 8 bases between. CDR3 bases: TGTGCCAGCAGTTCCGTTGGTGAGACCCAGTACTTC. Its protein is CASSSVGETQYF.

A few counts support this clonotype. This chain joins TRBV4-2 and TRBJ2-7; 11 bases align to TRBD2. CDR3 length: 18 amino acids. The ends lost 2 bases at V and 3 bases at J; junction bases unmatched: 12. Germline lookup yields CDR1 LGHNA and CDR2 YNFKEQ. The CDR3 sequence: CASSQTWVIAGGDYEQYF. CDR3 nucleotide sequence: TGTGCCAGCAGCCAAACTTGGGTGATAGCGGGAGGGGACTACGAGCAGTACTTC.

This clonotype has more than one count but fewer than ten. The chain carries TRBV7-9 and TRBJ2-3; 9 bases map to TRBD1. CDR3 size: 17 residues. Losses at the gene ends were 0 bases for V and 5 bases for J; bases not matched to a gene: 9. The germline V gene encodes CDR1 SEHNR and CDR2 FQNEAQ (reference sequence). The CDR3 region has the DNA TGTGCCAGCAGCTTAGCACCGGGACAGGGTCCCCTAGATACGCAGTATTTT. As protein: CASSLAPGQGPLDTQYF.

V is TRBV5-6 and J is TRBJ1-1; tentatively, D is TRBD1 (6 bases). CDR3 size: 16 residues. Germline loops: CDR1 SGHDT, CDR2 YYEEEE. Trimming removed 5 bases from V and 1 base from J, with 18 bases in between. DNA for the CDR3: TGTGCCAGCAGGATCTCGGGGGCACAGGGGAACACTGAAGCTTTCTTT. This translates into CASRISGAQGNTEAFF.

This clonotype appeared many times. The CDR3 nucleotides read TGTGCCAGCAGTGCCCGCGGGATATCAGAGACCCAGTACTTC. This translates into CASSARGISETQYF. The chain recombines TRBV28 with TRBJ2-5, with D perhaps TRBD2 (6 bases). This CDR3 contains 14 residues. The V end was cut by 5 bases, the J end by 4 bases, with 14 bases between. Per the germline V gene, CDR1 is MDHEN and CDR2 is SYDVKM.

V is TRBV4-1 and J is TRBJ2-3, with D unclear. The CDR3 is made up of 14 amino acids. CDR1 MGHRA and CDR2 YSYEKL come from the germline V gene. Trimming shortened V by 1 base and J by 7 bases, and 12 bases separated the two germline ends. The CDR3 nucleotides are TGCGCCAGCAGCCAAGTCCTGCCACTTCATACGCAGTATTTT. As protein: CASSQVLPLHTQYF.

This clonotype was observed many times. The chain has TRBV20-1 and TRBJ2-3; 10 nucleotides align to TRBD2. This CDR3 has 14 amino acids. The V gene's germline CDR1 is DFQATT and CDR2 SNEGSKA (reference sequence). Trimming took 3 bases from V and 4 from J; bases not matched to a gene: 4. The CDR3 is CSARTSGRADTQYF. The CDR3 DNA follows: TGCAGTGCTAGGACTAGCGGGCGAGCAGATACGCAGTATTTT.

The V and J genes are TRBV9 and TRBJ1-2; perhaps TRBD1 as D (6 bases). There are 15 residues in the CDR3. V lost 0 bases to trimming and J lost 2 bases, with 11 bases between them. CDR1 and CDR2 from the germline V gene are SGDLS and YYNGEE. The CDR3 coding sequence is TGTGCCAGCAGCGTAGAAGGGGGACTAAACTATGGCTACACCTTC. Amino acid sequence: CASSVEGGLNYGYTF.

This clonotype was seen a handful of times. V gene TRBV24-1 combines with J gene TRBJ2-2, with 7 nucleotides matching TRBD2. In germline, CDR1 is KGHDR, CDR2 SFDVKD. The CDR3 runs 16 residues. After removal of 2 bases from V and 5 bases from J, the junction contained 7 bases not matched to a gene. Written as DNA, the CDR3 is TGTGCCACCAGTGATTCCGCTAGCGGAGAGACCGGGGAGCTGTTTTTT. Encoded protein: CATSDSASGETGELFF.

There are many counts of this clonotype. V and J are TRBV11-3 and TRBJ2-1, with TRBD2 matching 7 bases. The CDR3 extends over 15 amino acids. V was pared by 2 bases and J by 9 bases, with 10 bases of the junction left unmatched. Per germline, CDR1 SGHNT and CDR2 YENEEA. CDR3 sequence reads: CASSLLTSGNGEQFF. The CDR3 coding sequence is TGTGCCAGCAGCTTACTTACCAGCGGGAATGGTGAGCAGTTCTTC.

This clonotype was seen a handful of times. V usage is TRBV30 and J usage is TRBJ1-5; weak D call: TRBD1 (6 bases). The V end lost 3 bases, the J end lost 2 bases, and 14 bases lay between the germline ends. The V gene's germline CDR1 is GTSNPN and CDR2 SVGIG (reference sequence). The CDR3 is 15 amino acids. Written as DNA, the CDR3 is TGTGCCTGGAGCCCCGTGGGGGCGGGCAATCAGCCCCAGCATTTT. Its protein product is CAWSPVGAGNQPQHF.

This clonotype was observed many times. The chain recombines TRBV7-6 with TRBJ2-5; D unclear. The CDR3 loop spans 16 amino acids. Germline values: CDR1 SGHVS, CDR2 FNYEAQ. The ends were cut back, 1 base at V and 1 base at J, with 13 bases in the middle. CDR3 residues: CASSLGQFGLQETQYF. DNA of the CDR3: TGTGCCAGCAGCTTAGGGCAGTTTGGGCTCCAAGAGACCCAGTACTTC. Based on the CDR3 plus reference TRBV7-6 and TRBJ2-5, the full variable domain is GAGVSQSPRYKVTKRGQDVALRCDPISGHVSLYWYRQALGQGPEFLTYFNYEAQQDKSGLPNDRFSAERPEGSISTLTIQRTEQRDSAMYRCASSLGQFGLQETQYFGPGTRLLVL.

This clonotype was detected only a few times. The chain recombines TRBV2 with TRBJ2-4; either TRBD1 or TRBD2 may fit D (6 bases each). The CDR3 length is 16 residues. CDR1 and CDR2 (germline): SNHLY, FYNNEI. Trimming took 3 bases from V and 0 from J, leaving 12 bases between them. The CDR3 sequence is CASSEEGGLAKNIQYF. CDR3 coding DNA: TGTGCCAGCAGTGAGGAGGGGGGACTAGCCAAAAACATTCAGTACTTC.

This clonotype was recorded a few times. The chain has TRBV29-1 and TRBJ2-7, with 12 bases identical to TRBD2. Unmatched junction bases numbered 16, after V lost 5 bases and J lost 5 bases. Germline-derived CDR1 and CDR2 are SQVTM and ANQGSEA. This CDR3 has 17 residues. As DNA, the CDR3 is TGCAGCGTTCCAACCATGGAGACTAGCGGGAGTGTGGACGAGCAGTACTTC. This codes for CSVPTMETSGSVDEQYF.

This clonotype was seen many times. The junction shows a germline mismatch at one end, possibly a read error. The chain employs TRBV20-1 and TRBJ1-2; no clear D. In germline, CDR1 is DFQATT, CDR2 SNEGSKA (reference sequence). The CDR3 runs 13 residues. The CDR3 here is CSPSAQANYGYTF. CDR3 nucleotides: TGCAGTCCTAGCGCTCAGGCTAACTATGGCTACACCTTC.

This clonotype was observed many times. The rearrangement joins TRBV12-3 or TRBV12-4 to TRBJ2-2; D gene uncertain. The CDR3 sequence is 15 residues long. V shed 6 bases and J shed 4 bases, with 15 bases lying between them. The CDR3 here is CASSPTTMGTGELFF. Here the CDR3 DNA reads TGTGCCAGCAGCCCAACAACGATGGGCACCGGGGAGCTGTTTTTT.

The chain joins TRBV14 to TRBJ2-7; no reliable D call. The V end lost 0 bases, the J end lost 5 bases, and 17 bases lay between the germline ends. Germline assignment: CDR1 SGHDN and CDR2 FVKESK. CDR3 size: 16 residues. The CDR3 spells CASSQDVSAYLHEQYF. DNA for the CDR3: TGTGCCAGCAGCCAAGATGTATCAGCTTACCTCCACGAGCAGTACTTC.

This chain uses TRBV5-1 with TRBJ1-3; 9 bases match TRBD1. The CDR3 totals 16 residues. J was trimmed by 8 bases and V by 0 bases; bases with no gene match: 9. Germline V gene lookup returns CDR1 SGHRS and CDR2 YFSETQ. CDR3 nucleotides: TGCGCCAGCAGCTTGGGGGAGTGGAGGACAGGGGACACCATATATTTT. Its translation is CASSLGEWRTGDTIYF.

This clonotype has a count of ten or more. The J gene is TRBJ1-6, the V gene TRBV2; TRBD1 aligns across 11 bases. The CDR3 is made up of 15 amino acids. Germline trimming cut 2 bases from V and 10 bases from J; bases unmatched to any gene: 4. The germline gives CDR1 SNHLY, CDR2 FYNNEI. CDR3 protein: CASSETGQGGSPLHF. The CDR3 DNA sequence: TGTGCCAGCAGTGAAACGGGACAGGGGGGATCACCCCTCCACTTT.

This clonotype occurred many times. J is TRBJ2-1 and V is TRBV12-3 or TRBV12-4; tentative D call: TRBD1 (5 bases). V lost 4 bases, J lost 8 bases, and 18 bases lay in between. CDR3 length equals 15 residues. The CDR3 nucleotides are TGTGCCAGCAGTTCTGCTTATTGGGGCGAGGATGAGCAGTTCTTC. Protein: CASSSAYWGEDEQFF.